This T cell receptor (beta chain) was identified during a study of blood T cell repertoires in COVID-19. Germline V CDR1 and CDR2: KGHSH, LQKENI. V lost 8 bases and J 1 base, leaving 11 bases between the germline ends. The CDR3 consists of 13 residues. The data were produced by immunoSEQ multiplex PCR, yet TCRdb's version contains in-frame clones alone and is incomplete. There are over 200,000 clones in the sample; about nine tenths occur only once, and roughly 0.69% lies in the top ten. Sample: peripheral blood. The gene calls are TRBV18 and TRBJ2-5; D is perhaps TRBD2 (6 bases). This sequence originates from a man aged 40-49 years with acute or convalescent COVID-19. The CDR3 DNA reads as TGTGCCAGCCGCGGGGCGGGCCAAGAGACCCAGTACTTC. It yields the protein CASRGAGQETQYF. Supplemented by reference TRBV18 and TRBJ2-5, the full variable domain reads NAGVMQNPRHLVRRRGQEARLRCSPMKGHSHVYWYRQLPEEGLKFMVYLQKENIIDESGMPKERFSAEFPKEGPSILRIQQVVRGDSAAYFCASRGAGQETQYFGPGTRLLVL.